The text below deals with one T cell receptor (beta chain). The sample is drawn from a study of cytomegalovirus exposure and HLA in healthy donors. Study at large: Counted in an early data release were 75 million to 85 million unique TCRs from HLA-typed donors.

60 Vbeta and 13 Jbeta primers were used in PCR. The assay was immunoSEQ multiplex PCR, and TCRdb's table has in-frame clones only and misses some. The table shows 85,000 to 90,000 clones, with 85% occurring only once. Trimming removed 8 bases from V and 8 bases from J, with 18 bases in between. The CDR3 has 14 amino acids. Germline loops: CDR1 MNHNS, CDR2 SASEGT. V gene TRBV6-1 combines with J gene TRBJ2-2; D unclear. The TCR originated in a man aged 40-49 years in good health and CMV-seropositive. Sequenced material: PBMCs. Written as DNA, the CDR3 is TGTGCCAGCGTAGGTAGTCGGAGTAGGGGGGAGCTGTTTTTT. This encodes CASVGSRSRGELFF.